This is a list of T cell receptor beta chains from one sample in a study of blood T cell repertoires in COVID-19. Sequenced by immunoSEQ multiplex PCR; TCRdb stores in-frame clones only, minus some. This table holds about 99,000 clones, about 83% found once. The material sequenced was peripheral blood. The receptors stem from a man between 65 and 79 years old with active or convalescent COVID-19. Each CDR3 is given with its conserved first and last residue. D genes are given only for firm matches. A clone size is listed for some rows: how often the clone was seen (once, few, many), or a class if it is expanded.

v_gene	j_gene	d_gene	abundance	CDR3nt	CDR3aa
TRBV7-3	TRBJ2-3	TRBD1	.	TGTGCCAGCAGCTCCCGACAGGGGGCTACCACAGATACGCAGTATTTT	CASSSRQGATTDTQYF
TRBV10-3	TRBJ2-3	TRBD2	once	TGTGCCATCAGTGTCTCACGGGGGGGAAGCACAGATACGCAGTATTTT	CAISVSRGGSTDTQYF
TRBV6-5	TRBJ2-2	TRBD1	once	TGTGCCAGCAGAAGGACAGGCCCGACCGGGGAGCTGTTTTTT	CASRRTGPTGELFF
TRBV5-1	TRBJ2-3	.	.	TGCGCCAGCAGCTTGGAGGGACACGTTAGAGATACGCAGTATTTT	CASSLEGHVRDTQYF
TRBV9	TRBJ2-1	.	.	TGTGCCAGCAGCGTAGGGCAGGGGAGGGACAATGAGCAGTTCTTC	CASSVGQGRDNEQFF
TRBV18	TRBJ2-5	TRBD2	.	TGTGCCAGCTCACCCCGGAGCGGGGGGCTCCGCCTTGGAGAGACCCAGTACTTC	CASSPRSGGLRLGETQYF
TRBV5-1	TRBJ2-7	TRBD2	.	TGCGCCAGCAGCTCCTCTAGCGGGGGGGCCTACGAGCAGTACTTC	CASSSSSGGAYEQYF
TRBV30	TRBJ2-1	TRBD2	.	TGTGCCTGGAGTGTGGGAGCGGGGGGGACCTACAATGAGCAGTTCTTC	CAWSVGAGGTYNEQFF
TRBV2	TRBJ2-5	.	.	TGTGCCAGCAGCCAACGAGTTCAAGAGACCCAGTACTTC	CASSQRVQETQYF
TRBV7-9	TRBJ2-3	TRBD1	.	TGTGCCAGCAGCAAGACAGGGTCTAGAGATACGCAGTATTTT	CASSKTGSRDTQYF
TRBV7-2	TRBJ2-2	.	.	TGTGCCAGCAGCTTGCGGTTCGGGAGTCCGCGCACCGGGGAGCTGTTTTTT	CASSLRFGSPRTGELFF
TRBV7-2	TRBJ1-2	.	.	TGTGCCAGCAGCTTAGCTTCGGCAGGGGCCACTTATGGCTACACCTTC	CASSLASAGATYGYTF
TRBV5-1	TRBJ2-7	.	.	TGCGCCAGCAGCTTGGCCCCAGAAAACGAGCAGTACTTC	CASSLAPENEQYF
TRBV29-1	TRBJ1-5	.	few	TGCAGCGTTGCAGCGAGTGGTCAGCCCCAGCATTTT	CSVAASGQPQHF
TRBV5-1	TRBJ2-2	TRBD1	once	TGCGCCAGCACATTGAGAGGGACAGGGGACCACACCGGGGAGCTGTTTTTT	CASTLRGTGDHTGELFF
TRBV3-1/TRBV3-2	TRBJ2-1	TRBD2	.	TGTGCCAGCAGCCGAGGTGGCGGGGGGAATTACAATGAGCAGTTCTTC	CASSRGGGGNYNEQFF
TRBV7-2	TRBJ2-5	.	.	TGTGCCAGCAGCTTTTCCGGGGGGCCTGAGACCCAGTACTTC	CASSFSGGPETQYF
TRBV21-1	TRBJ1-5	.	.	TGTGCCAGCAGCTTAAGCCAAAGGGGCTTTGGCAATCAGCCCCAGCATTTT	CASSLSQRGFGNQPQHF
TRBV24-1	TRBJ2-5	TRBD1	.	TGTGCCACCGGGACAGATTTAGGGACCCAGTACTTC	CATGTDLGTQYF
TRBV10-2	TRBJ1-5	.	.	TGCGCCAGCAGTGCCGGGACATACAATCAGCCCCAGCATTTT	CASSAGTYNQPQHF
TRBV24-1	TRBJ2-5	TRBD1	.	TGTGCCACCAGTGATTTTCGACAGGGTCAAGAGACCCAGTACTTC	CATSDFRQGQETQYF
TRBV11-2	TRBJ1-2	.	.	TGTGCCAGCAGCTTAGATTGGAACTCCGGGTTACTGACCTTC	CASSLDWNSGLLTF
TRBV6-5	TRBJ1-5	TRBD1	.	TGTGCCAGCACCCAAGCGGGAGGGGGCGGTCAGCCCCAGCATTTT	CASTQAGGGGQPQHF
TRBV5-6	TRBJ1-1	.	.	TGTGCCAGCAGCCCTCTCTCTGCGGCTTTCTTT	CASSPLSAAFF
TRBV28	TRBJ1-1	.	.	TGTGCCAGCAGGGCAAACACTGAAGCTTTCTTT	CASRANTEAFF
TRBV2	TRBJ2-3	TRBD1	.	TGTGCCAGCAGTGAGCAGGGGGCGCGTTTATCAGATACGCAGTATTTT	CASSEQGARLSDTQYF
TRBV5-1	TRBJ2-7	.	.	TGCGCCAGCAGCTTCTCGACAGTAACCTACGAGCAGTACTTC	CASSFSTVTYEQYF
TRBV28	TRBJ1-1	TRBD1	.	TGTGCCAGCAGCTCGGGACAGTTGAACACTGAAGCTTTCTTT	CASSSGQLNTEAFF
TRBV15	TRBJ2-5	.	.	TGTGCCACCAGGCAGGGTATTTCGAGGCCGAAAGAGACCCAGTACTTC	CATRQGISRPKETQYF
TRBV18	TRBJ1-6	TRBD1	.	TGTGCCAGCTCACCAGAGGGGACAGGGGGCTCTGCACCCCTCCACTTT	CASSPEGTGGSAPLHF
TRBV7-9	TRBJ2-2	TRBD1	.	TGTGCCAGCAGCTTTTGGACAGGGATTGCCGGGGAGCTGTTTTTT	CASSFWTGIAGELFF
TRBV2	TRBJ1-1	.	.	TGTGCCAGCAGTGAACTGAGGGCCTCTGAAGCTTTCTTT	CASSELRASEAFF
TRBV9	TRBJ1-2	.	.	TGTGCCAGCAGCGCCCCCCTCCCCGGCTACACCTTC	CASSAPLPGYTF
TRBV30	TRBJ1-4	.	few	TGTGCCTGGAGTCCCAATGCGGGGGAAAAACTGTTTTTT	CAWSPNAGEKLFF
TRBV25-1	TRBJ1-4	.	few	TGTGCCAGCAGTGACACAGGGGAAAAACTGTTTTTT	CASSDTGEKLFF
TRBV6-2/TRBV6-3	TRBJ1-1	TRBD1	.	TGTGCCAGCAGCCTGGACAGGGCAAACACTGAAGCTTTCTTT	CASSLDRANTEAFF
TRBV29-1	TRBJ1-6	.	.	TGCAGCGTGAGGACAGATAATTCACCCCTCCACTTT	CSVRTDNSPLHF
TRBV7-2	TRBJ2-1	.	.	TGTGCCAGCACCCCGTCGGGGGGCTCACTCTACAATGAGCAGTTCTTC	CASTPSGGSLYNEQFF
TRBV3-1/TRBV3-2	TRBJ1-4	TRBD1	.	TGTGCCAGCAGCCTCCCGACACAGGGGGGAGATAGTGAAAAACTGTTTTTT	CASSLPTQGGDSEKLFF
TRBV11-2	TRBJ2-7	.	once	TGTGCCAGCAGCTTATATCGTGCGGGTGGATACGAGCAGTACTTC	CASSLYRAGGYEQYF
TRBV24-1	TRBJ2-2	.	.	TGTGCCACCAAGTTAGCGGCCGGGGAGCTGTTTTTT	CATKLAAGELFF
TRBV30	TRBJ2-7	TRBD2	.	TGTGCCTGGACTCGGGGGGTGGCCTACGAGCAGTACTTC	CAWTRGVAYEQYF
TRBV11-2	TRBJ1-3	.	.	TGTGCCAGCAGCTTAAGGCGAACAGGGTTTGGAAACACCATATATTTT	CASSLRRTGFGNTIYF
TRBV6-5	TRBJ1-1	.	many	TGTGCCAGCAGTTACAAATCCGGGGTGTCGGGCACTGAAGCTTTCTTT	CASSYKSGVSGTEAFF
TRBV29-1	TRBJ2-7	TRBD1	.	TGCAGCGCCCACACGACAGGGAGCCCCTACGAGCAGTACTTC	CSAHTTGSPYEQYF
TRBV5-1	TRBJ2-1	TRBD1	.	TGCGCCAGCAGCTTGCCTCAGGGGGCCGGGAATGAGCAGTTCTTC	CASSLPQGAGNEQFF
TRBV7-4	TRBJ1-4	.	.	TGTGCCAGCAGCTCTCACCGCACAGACACCCTTAATGAAAAACTGTTTTTT	CASSSHRTDTLNEKLFF
TRBV5-1	TRBJ1-1	TRBD1	.	TGCGCCAGCAGCTTGCGCGTATCAGGGGGCTCTGAAGCTTTCTTT	CASSLRVSGGSEAFF
TRBV5-1	TRBJ1-4	.	.	TGCGCCAGCAGCTTGAACGGTCGGGGGGATTACGAAAAACTGTTTTTT	CASSLNGRGDYEKLFF
TRBV5-1	TRBJ2-6	TRBD2	.	TGCGCCAGCAGCTCTTGGGAGGGGCCTGGGGCCAACGTCCTGACTTTC	CASSSWEGPGANVLTF
TRBV6-1	TRBJ2-1	.	.	TGTGCCAGCAGTGAAGTAGGTACTAGTGGGTTTGAGCAGTTCTTC	CASSEVGTSGFEQFF
TRBV13	TRBJ2-3	TRBD2	.	TGTGCCAGCAGCTTAGCCCAGCGGGGGGGAAGAGATACGCAGTATTTT	CASSLAQRGGRDTQYF
TRBV6-1	TRBJ1-1	.	.	TGTGCCAGCAGTGATGAGGGCGCAATAACTGAAGCTTTCTTT	CASSDEGAITEAFF
TRBV19	TRBJ1-5	.	.	TGTGCCAGTACCCCCCGAACAGGCAATCAGCCCCAGCATTTT	CASTPRTGNQPQHF
TRBV7-2	TRBJ1-6	.	.	TGTGCCAGCAGCTTAACGCGGGGGATTTCACCCCTCCACTTT	CASSLTRGISPLHF
TRBV5-1	TRBJ1-1	.	few	TGCGCCAGCAGCCCTTATACAGGAACCATGAACACTGAAGCTTTCTTT	CASSPYTGTMNTEAFF